The present entry profiles one T cell receptor beta chain with its context. The CDR3 sequence is 16 residues long. V gave up 3 bases and J gave up 4 bases; unmatched junction bases: 9. Germline values: CDR1 LNHDA, CDR2 SQIVND (reference sequence). These data originate in a study of blood T cell repertoires in COVID-19. Profiling relied on immunoSEQ multiplex PCR, and the TCRdb table lists in-frame clones only, not all of them. The data contain 59,000 or so clones, about four fifths of them seen just once; the ten biggest clones take up 25% to 30%. Sequencing was carried out using peripheral blood. This sequence was found in an elderly woman with active or convalescent COVID-19. This chain links TRBV19 with TRBJ2-7; 10 nucleotides agree with TRBD2. CDR3 nucleotides: TGTGCCAGTAGTATGGCATTAACTAGCGGGGCTTACGAGCAGTACTTC. Translated: CASSMALTSGAYEQYF.